This TCR beta chain was sequenced for a study of monozygotic twins with inflammatory bowel disease. The CDR3 is 16 amino acids. CDR1 and CDR2 (germline): MNHEY, SMNVEV (reference sequence). TCRdb reworked the 5' RACE reads into one entry per CDR3 protein, no DNA. Across around 410,000 distinct CDR3 sequences, the top ten clones capture about 2.3% of the sample. Sequencing input: blood. The TCR comes from a human donor with ulcerative colitis or Crohn's disease, or a healthy co-twin of an affected twin (not recorded which). The rearrangement joins TRBV27 to TRBJ1-5. This CDR3 is CASSPLGGVNNQPQHF.